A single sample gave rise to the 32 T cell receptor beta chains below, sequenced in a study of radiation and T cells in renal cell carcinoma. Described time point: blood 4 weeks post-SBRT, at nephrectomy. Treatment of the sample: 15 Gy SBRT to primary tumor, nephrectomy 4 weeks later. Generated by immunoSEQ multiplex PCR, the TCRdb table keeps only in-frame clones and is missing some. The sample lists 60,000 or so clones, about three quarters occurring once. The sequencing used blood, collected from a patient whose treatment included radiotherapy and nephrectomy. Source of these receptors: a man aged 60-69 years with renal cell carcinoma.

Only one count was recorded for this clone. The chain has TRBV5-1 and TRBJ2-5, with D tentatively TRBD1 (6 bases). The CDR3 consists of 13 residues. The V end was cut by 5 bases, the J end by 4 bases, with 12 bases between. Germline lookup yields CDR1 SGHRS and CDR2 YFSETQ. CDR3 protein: CASSKDSSETQYF. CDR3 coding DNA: TGCGCCAGCAGTAAGGACAGTTCAGAGACCCAGTACTTC.

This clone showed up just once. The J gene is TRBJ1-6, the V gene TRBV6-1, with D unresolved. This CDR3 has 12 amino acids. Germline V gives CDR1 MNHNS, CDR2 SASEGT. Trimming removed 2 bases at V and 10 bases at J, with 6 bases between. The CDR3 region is CASSELQSPLHF. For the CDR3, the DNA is TGTGCCAGCAGTGAACTTCAGTCACCCCTCCACTTT.

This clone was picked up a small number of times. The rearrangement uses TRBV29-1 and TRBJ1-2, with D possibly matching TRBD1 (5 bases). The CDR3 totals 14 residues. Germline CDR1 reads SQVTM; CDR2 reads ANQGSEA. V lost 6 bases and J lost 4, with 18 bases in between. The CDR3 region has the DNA TGCAGCGTGTCAAAGGTGGGGACCGCCTATGGCTACACCTTC. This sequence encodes CSVSKVGTAYGYTF. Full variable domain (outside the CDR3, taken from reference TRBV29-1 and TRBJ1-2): SAVISQKPSRDICQRGTSLTIQCQVDSQVTMMFWYRQQPGQSLTLIATANQGSEATYESGFVIDKFPISRPNLTFSTLTVSNMSPEDSSIYLCSVSKVGTAYGYTFGSGTRLTVV.

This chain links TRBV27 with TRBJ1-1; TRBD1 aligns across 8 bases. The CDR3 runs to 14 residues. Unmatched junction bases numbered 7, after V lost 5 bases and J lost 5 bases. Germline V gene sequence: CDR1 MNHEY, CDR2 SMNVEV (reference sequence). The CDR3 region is CASSPGQGWTEAFF. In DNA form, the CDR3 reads TGTGCCAGCAGTCCAGGACAGGGCTGGACTGAAGCTTTCTTT.

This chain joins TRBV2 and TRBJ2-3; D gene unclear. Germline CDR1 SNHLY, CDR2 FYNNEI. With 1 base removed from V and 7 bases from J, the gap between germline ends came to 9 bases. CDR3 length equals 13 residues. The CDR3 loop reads CASSEVRRYTQYF. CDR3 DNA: TGTGCCAGCAGTGAAGTTCGCCGATATACGCAGTATTTT.

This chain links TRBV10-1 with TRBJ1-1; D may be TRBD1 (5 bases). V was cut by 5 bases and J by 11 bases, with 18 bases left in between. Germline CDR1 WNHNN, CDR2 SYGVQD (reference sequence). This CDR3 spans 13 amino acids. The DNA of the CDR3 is TGCGCCAGCAGTAAGGATGTGGGCAGGGACGCTTTCTTT. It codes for CASSKDVGRDAFF.

CDR3 bases: TGTGCCAGCAGCTTAGGGGCAGGGGGCTTTCCTGGCTACACCTTC. It encodes CASSLGAGGFPGYTF. The chain carries TRBV7-9 and TRBJ1-2; 8 bases align to TRBD1. The junction had 8 bases not matched to a gene; V was cut back by 1 base and J by 7 bases. Germline assignment: CDR1 SEHNR and CDR2 FQNEAQ (reference sequence). The CDR3 is 15 amino acids.

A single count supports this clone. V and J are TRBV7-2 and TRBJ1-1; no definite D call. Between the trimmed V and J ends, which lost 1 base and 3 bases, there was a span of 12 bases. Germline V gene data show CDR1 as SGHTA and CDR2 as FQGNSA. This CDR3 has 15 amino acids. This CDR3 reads CASSLDGSPDTEAFF. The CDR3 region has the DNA TGTGCCAGCAGCTTAGATGGGTCGCCGGACACTGAAGCTTTCTTT.

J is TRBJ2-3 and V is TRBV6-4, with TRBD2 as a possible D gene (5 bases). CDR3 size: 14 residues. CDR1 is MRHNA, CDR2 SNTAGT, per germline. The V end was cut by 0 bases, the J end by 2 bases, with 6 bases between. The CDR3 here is CASSDSGNTDTQYF. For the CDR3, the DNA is TGTGCCAGCAGTGACTCCGGGAACACAGATACGCAGTATTTT.

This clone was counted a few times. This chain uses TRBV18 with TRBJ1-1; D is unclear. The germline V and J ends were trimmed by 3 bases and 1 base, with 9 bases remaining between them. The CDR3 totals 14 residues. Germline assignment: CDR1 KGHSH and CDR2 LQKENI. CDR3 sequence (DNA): TGTGCCAGCTCACCCAATACAGAGAACACTGAAGCTTTCTTT. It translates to CASSPNTENTEAFF.

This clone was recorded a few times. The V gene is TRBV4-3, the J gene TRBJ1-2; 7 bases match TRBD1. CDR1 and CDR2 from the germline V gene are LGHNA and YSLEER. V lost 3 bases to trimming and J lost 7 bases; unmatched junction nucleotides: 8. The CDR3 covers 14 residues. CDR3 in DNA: TGCGCCAGCAGCCACTCAGACAGGGTGGGTGGCTACACCTTC. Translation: CASSHSDRVGGYTF.

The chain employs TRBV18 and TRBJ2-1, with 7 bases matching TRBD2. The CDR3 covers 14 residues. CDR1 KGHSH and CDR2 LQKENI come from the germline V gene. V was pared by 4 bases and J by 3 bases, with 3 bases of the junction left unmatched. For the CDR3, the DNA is TGTGCCAGCTCACTCGGGGGGAACTACAATGAGCAGTTCTTC. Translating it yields CASSLGGNYNEQFF.

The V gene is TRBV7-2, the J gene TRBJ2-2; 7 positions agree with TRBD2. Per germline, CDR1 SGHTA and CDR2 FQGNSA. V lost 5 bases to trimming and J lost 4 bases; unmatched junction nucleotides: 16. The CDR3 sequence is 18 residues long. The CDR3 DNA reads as TGTGCCAGCAGCGGGACTACCGGGGGGATGCGGGCCACCGGGGAGCTGTTTTTT. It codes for CASSGTTGGMRATGELFF. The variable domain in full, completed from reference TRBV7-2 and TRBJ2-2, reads GAGVSQSPSNKVTEKGKDVELRCDPISGHTALYWYRQSLGQGLEFLIYFQGNSAPDKSGLPSDRFSAERTGGSVSTLTIQRTQQEDSAVYLCASSGTTGGMRATGELFFGEGSRLTVL.

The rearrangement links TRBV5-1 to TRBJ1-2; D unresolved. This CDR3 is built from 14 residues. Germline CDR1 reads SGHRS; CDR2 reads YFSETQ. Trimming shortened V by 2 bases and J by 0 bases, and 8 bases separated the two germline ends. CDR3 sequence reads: CASSFAAANYGYTF. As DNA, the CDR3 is TGCGCCAGCAGCTTCGCAGCTGCTAACTATGGCTACACCTTC.

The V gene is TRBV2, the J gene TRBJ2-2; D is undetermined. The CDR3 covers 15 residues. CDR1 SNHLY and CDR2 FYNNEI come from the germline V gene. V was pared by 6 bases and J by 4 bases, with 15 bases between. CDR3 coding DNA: TGTGCCAGCAGGACCTTCCGGACGGGCACCGGGGAGCTGTTTTTT. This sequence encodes CASRTFRTGTGELFF.

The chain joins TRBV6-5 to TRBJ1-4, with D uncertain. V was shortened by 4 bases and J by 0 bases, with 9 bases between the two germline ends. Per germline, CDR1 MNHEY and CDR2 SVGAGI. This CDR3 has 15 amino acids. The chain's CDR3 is CASSSSWATNEKLFF. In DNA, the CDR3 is TGTGCCAGCAGTTCGTCGTGGGCAACTAATGAAAAACTGTTTTTT.

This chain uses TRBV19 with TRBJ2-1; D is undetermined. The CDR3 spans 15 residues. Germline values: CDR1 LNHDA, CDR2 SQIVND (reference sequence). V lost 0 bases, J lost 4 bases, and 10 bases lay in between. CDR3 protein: CASSIESRVYNEQFF. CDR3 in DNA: TGTGCCAGTAGTATAGAGTCTAGGGTTTACAATGAGCAGTTCTTC.

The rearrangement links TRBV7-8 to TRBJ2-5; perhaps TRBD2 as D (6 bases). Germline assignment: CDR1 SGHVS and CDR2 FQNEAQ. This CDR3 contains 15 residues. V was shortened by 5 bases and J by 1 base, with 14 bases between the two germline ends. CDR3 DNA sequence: TGTGCCAGCAGCCAGAGGGGACTTAGCCAAGAGACCCAGTACTTC. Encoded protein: CASSQRGLSQETQYF. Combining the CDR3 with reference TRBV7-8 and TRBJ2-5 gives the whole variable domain GAGVSQSPRYKVAKRGQDVALRCDPISGHVSLFWYQQALGQGPEFLTYFQNEAQLDKSGLPSDRFFAERPEGSVSTLKIQRTQQEDSAVYLCASSQRGLSQETQYFGPGTRLLVL.

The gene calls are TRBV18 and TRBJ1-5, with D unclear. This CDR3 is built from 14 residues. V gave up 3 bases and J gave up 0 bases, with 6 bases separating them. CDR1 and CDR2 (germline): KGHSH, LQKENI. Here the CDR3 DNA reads TGTGCCAGCTCACCCGCCCTTAGCAATCAGCCCCAGCATTTT. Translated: CASSPALSNQPQHF.

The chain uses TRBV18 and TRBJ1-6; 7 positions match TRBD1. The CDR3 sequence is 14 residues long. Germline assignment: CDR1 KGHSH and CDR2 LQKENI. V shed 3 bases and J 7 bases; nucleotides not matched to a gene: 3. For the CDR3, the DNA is TGTGCCAGCTCACCCCGGGACAGAAATTCACCCCTCCACTTT. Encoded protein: CASSPRDRNSPLHF.

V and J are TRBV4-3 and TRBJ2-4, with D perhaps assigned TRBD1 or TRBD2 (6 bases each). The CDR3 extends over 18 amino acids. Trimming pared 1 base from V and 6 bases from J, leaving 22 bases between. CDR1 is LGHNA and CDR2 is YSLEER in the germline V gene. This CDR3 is CASSQAPTGGGLGNIQYF. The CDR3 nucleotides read TGCGCCAGCAGCCAAGCGCCTACCGGAGGGGGGCTTGGAAACATTCAGTACTTC.

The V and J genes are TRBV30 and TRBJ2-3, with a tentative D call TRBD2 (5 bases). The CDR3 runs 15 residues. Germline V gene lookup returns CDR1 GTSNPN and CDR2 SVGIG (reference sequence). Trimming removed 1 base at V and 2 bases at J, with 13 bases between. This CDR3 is CAWSARAGPTDTQYF. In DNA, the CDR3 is TGTGCCTGGAGTGCGCGGGCAGGCCCCACAGATACGCAGTATTTT.

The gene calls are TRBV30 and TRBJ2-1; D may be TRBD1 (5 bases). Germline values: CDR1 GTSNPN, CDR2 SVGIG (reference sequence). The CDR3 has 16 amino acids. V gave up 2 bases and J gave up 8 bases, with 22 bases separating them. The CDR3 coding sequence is TGTGCCTGGAGTTCAGGTGGTACAGGTTTGGTAGATGAGCAGTTCTTC. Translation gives CAWSSGGTGLVDEQFF.

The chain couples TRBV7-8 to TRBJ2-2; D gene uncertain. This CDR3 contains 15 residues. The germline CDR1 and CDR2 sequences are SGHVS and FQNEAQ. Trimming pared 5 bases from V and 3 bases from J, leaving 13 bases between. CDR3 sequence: CASSLKWLDTGELFF. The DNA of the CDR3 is TGTGCCAGCAGCCTCAAGTGGCTGGACACCGGGGAGCTGTTTTTT.

DNA for the CDR3: TGTGCCAGCAGCCCTGGGGCTAACTATGGCTACACCTTC. It codes for CASSPGANYGYTF. This rearrangement joins TRBV6-6 to TRBJ1-2; D not resolved. V was clipped by 6 bases and J by 0 bases, with 8 bases between them. From germline, CDR1 is MNHNY and CDR2 SVGAGI (reference sequence). This CDR3 spans 13 amino acids.

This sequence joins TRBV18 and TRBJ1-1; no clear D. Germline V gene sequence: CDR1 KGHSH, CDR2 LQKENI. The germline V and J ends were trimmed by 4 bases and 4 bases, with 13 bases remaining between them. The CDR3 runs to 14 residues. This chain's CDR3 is CASSHRDRSTEAFF. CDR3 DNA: TGTGCCAGCTCACACCGGGATCGGTCCACTGAAGCTTTCTTT.

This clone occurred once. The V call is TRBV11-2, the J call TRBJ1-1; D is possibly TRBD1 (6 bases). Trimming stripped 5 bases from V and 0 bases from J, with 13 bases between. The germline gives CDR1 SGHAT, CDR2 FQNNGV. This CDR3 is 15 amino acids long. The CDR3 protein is CASSDRTAMNTEAFF. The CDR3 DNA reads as TGTGCCAGCAGCGACCGGACAGCCATGAACACTGAAGCTTTCTTT.

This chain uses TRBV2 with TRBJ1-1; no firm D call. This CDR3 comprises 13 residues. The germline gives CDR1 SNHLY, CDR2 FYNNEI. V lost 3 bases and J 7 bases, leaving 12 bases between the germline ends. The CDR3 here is CASSDFGVGEAFF. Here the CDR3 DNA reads TGTGCCAGCAGTGATTTCGGGGTCGGTGAAGCTTTCTTT.

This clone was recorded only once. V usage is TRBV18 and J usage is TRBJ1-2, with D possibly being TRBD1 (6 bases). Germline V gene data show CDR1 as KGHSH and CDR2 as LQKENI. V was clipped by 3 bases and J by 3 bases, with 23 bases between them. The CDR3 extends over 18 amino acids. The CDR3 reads CASSPLDRLSGLYYGYTF. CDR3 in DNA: TGTGCCAGCTCACCTTTGGACAGACTCAGCGGTCTTTACTATGGCTACACCTTC.

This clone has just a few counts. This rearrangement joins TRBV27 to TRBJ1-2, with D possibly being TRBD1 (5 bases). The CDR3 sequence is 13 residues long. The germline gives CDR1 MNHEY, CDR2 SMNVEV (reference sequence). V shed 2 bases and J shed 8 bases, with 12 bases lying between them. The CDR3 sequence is CASSLRGENGYTF. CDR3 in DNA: TGTGCCAGCAGTTTAAGGGGAGAGAACGGCTACACCTTC.

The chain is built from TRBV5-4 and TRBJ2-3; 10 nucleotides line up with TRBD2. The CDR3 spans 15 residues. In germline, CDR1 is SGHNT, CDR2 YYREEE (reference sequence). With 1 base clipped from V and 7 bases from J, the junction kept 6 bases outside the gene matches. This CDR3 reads CASSLSGGASNTQYF. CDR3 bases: TGTGCCAGCAGCTTGAGCGGGGGGGCGTCAAATACGCAGTATTTT.

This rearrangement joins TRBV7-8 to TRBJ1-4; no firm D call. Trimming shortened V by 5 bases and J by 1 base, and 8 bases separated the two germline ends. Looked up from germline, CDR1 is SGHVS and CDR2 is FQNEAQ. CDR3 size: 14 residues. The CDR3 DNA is TGTGCCAGCAGCCCTTCCAGAACTAATGAAAAACTGTTTTTT. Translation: CASSPSRTNEKLFF.